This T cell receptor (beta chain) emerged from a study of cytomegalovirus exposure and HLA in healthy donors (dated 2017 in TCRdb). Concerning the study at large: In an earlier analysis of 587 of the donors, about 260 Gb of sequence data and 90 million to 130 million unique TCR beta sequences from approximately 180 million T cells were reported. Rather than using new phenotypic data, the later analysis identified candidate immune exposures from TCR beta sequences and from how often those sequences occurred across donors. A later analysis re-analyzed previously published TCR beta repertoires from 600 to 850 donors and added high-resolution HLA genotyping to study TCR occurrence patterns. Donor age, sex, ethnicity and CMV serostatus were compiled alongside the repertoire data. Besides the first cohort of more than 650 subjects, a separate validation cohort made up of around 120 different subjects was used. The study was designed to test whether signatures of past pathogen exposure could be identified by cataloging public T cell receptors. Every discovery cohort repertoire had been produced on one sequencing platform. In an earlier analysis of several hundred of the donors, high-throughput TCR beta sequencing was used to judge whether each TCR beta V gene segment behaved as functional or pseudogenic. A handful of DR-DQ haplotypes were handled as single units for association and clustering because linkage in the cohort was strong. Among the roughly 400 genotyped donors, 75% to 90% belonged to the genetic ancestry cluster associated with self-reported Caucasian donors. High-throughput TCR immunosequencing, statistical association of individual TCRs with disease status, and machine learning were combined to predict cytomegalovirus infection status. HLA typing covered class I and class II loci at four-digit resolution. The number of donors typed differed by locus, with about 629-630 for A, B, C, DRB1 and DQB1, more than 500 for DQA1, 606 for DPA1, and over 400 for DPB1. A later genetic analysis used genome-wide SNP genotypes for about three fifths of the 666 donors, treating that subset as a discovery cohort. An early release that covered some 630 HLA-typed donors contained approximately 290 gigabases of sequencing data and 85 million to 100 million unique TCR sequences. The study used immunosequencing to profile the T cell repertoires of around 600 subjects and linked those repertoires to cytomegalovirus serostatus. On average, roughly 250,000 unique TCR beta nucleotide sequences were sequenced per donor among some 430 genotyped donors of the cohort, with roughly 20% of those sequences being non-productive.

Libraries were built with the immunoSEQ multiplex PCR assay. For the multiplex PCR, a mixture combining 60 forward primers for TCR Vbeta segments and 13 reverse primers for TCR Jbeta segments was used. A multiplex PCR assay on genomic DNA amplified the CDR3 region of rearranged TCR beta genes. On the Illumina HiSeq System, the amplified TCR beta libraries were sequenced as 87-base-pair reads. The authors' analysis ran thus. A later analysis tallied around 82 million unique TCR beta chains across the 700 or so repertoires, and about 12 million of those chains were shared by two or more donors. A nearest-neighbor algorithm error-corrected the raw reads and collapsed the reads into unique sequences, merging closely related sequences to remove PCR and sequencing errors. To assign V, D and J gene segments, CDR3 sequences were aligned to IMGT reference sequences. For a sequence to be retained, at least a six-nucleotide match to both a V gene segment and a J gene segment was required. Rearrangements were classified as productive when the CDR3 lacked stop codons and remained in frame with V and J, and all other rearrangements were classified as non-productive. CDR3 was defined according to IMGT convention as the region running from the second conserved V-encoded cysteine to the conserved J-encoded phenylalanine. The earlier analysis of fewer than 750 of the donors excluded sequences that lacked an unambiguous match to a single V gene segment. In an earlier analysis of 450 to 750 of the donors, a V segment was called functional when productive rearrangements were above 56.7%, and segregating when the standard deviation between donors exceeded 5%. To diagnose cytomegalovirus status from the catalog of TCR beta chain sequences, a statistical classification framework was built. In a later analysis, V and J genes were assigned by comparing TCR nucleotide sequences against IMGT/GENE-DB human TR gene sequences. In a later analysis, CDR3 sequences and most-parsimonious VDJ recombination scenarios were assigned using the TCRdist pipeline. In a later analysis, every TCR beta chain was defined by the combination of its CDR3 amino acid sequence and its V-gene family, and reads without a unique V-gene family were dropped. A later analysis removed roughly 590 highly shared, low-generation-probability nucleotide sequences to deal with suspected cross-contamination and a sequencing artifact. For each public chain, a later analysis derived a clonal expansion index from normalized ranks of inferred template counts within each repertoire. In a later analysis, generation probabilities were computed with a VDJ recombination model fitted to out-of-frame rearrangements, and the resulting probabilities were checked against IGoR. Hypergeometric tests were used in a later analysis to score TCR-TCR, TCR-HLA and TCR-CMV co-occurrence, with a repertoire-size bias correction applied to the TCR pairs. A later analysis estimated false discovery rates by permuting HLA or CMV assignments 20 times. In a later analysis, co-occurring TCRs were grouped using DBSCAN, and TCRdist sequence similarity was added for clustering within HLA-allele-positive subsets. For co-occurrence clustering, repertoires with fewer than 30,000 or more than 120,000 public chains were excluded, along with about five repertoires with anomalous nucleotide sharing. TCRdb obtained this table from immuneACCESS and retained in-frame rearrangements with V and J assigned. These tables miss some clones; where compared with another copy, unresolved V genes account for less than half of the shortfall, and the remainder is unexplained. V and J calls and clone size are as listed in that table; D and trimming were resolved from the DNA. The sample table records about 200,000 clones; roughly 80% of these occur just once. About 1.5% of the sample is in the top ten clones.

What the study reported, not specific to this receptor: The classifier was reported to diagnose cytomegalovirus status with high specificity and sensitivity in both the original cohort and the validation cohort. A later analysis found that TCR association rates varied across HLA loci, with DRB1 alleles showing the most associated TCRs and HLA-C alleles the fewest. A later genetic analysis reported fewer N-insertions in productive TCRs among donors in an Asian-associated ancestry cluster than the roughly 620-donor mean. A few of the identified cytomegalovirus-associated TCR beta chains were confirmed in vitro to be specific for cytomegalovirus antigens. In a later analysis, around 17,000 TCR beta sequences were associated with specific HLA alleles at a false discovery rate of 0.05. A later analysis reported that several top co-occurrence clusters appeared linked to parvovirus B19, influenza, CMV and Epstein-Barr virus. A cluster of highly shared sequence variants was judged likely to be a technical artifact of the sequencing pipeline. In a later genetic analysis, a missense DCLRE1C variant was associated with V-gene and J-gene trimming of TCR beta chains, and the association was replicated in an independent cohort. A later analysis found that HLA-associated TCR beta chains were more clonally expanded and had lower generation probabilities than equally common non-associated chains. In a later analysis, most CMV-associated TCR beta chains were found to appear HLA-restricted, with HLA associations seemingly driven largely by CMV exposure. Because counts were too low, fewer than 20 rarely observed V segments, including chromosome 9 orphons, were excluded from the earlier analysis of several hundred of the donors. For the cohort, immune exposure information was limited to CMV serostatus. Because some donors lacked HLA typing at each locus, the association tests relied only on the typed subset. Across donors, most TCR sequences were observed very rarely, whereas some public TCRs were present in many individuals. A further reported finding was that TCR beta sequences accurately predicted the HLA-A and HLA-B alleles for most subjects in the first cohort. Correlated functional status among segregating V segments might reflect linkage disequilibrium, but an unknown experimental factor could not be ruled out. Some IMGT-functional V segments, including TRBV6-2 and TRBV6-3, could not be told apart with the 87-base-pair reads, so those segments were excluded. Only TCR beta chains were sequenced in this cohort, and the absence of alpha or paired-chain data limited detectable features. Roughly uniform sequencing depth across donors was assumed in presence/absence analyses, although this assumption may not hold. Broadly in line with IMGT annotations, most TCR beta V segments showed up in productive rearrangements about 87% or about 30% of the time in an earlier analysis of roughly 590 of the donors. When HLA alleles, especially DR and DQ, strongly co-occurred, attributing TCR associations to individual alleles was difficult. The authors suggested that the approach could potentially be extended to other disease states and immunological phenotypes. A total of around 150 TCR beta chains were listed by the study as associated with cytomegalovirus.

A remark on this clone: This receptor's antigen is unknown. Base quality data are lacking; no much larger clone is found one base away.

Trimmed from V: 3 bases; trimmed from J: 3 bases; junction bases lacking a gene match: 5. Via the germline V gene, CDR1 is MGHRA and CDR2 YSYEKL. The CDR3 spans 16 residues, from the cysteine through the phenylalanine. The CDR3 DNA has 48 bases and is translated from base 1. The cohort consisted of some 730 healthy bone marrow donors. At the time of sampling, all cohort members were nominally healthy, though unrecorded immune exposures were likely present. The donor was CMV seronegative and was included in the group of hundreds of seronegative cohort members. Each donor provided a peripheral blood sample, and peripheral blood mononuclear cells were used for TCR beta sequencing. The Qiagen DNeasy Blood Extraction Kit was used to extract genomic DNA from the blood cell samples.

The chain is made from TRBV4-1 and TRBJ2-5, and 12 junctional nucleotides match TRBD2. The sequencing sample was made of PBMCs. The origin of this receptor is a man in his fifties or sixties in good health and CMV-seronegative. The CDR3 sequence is CASSHIGLAGKETQYF. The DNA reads TGCGCCAGCAGCCATATCGGACTAGCGGGGAAAGAGACCCAGTACTTC.